This TCR beta chain originates from a study of blood T cells in healthy people across ages. General study points: Compared with aged donors, long-lived donors showed fewer expanded clones, suggesting selection. Strongly correlated with naive T cell percentage was TCR beta diversity.

With a J-beta primer mix and a sample-barcoded 5' primer, a second PCR ran roughly 6 to 12 cycles. TCRdb re-analysed the 5' RACE reads in MiXCR, keeping a single row per CDR3 protein. The data contain around 650,000 distinct CDR3 sequences, roughly 32% of them singletons. Per germline, CDR1 GTSNPN and CDR2 SVGIG (reference sequence). V lost 2 bases and J 3 bases, leaving 10 bases between the germline ends. The CDR3 length is 13 residues. This clonotype was detected only a few times. Its antigen remains unidentified. This receptor was identified in a woman at least 80 years old in good health. The rearrangement joins TRBV30 to TRBJ1-2; D is uncertain. Sequenced input: blood. CDR3 sequence: CAWSLRVDYGYTF. The CDR3 DNA reads as TGTGCCTGGAGTTTAAGGGTAGACTATGGCTACACCTTC.